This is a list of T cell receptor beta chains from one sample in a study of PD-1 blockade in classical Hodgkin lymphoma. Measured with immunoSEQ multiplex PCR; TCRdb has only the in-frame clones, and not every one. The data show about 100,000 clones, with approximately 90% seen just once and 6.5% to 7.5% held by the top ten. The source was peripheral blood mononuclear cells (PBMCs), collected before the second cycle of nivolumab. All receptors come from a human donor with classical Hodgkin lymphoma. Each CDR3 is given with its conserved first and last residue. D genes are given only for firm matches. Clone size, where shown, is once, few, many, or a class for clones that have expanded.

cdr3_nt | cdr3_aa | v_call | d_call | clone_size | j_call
TGTGCCAGCAATGAGGTGAACACCGGGGAGCTGTTTTTT | CASNEVNTGELFF | TRBV6-5 | NA | NA | TRBJ2-2
TGCGCCGGCAGCCCGGGGGCCTACGAGCAGTACTTC | CAGSPGAYEQYF | TRBV5-1 | NA | NA | TRBJ2-7
TGTGCCAGCAGCCCCTTTTGGGAGCAGTTCTTC | CASSPFWEQFF | TRBV7-9 | NA | NA | TRBJ2-1
TGTGCCAGCAGCCAGGTGGACAGGGAAGCTTTCTTT | CASSQVDREAFF | TRBV14 | TRBD1 | NA | TRBJ1-1
TGTGCCAGCAGTTACCGGGATAACGGGGCTTTCTTT | CASSYRDNGAFF | TRBV6-6 | NA | NA | TRBJ1-1
TGTGCCAGCAGTGCGGCTAGGGGACAGTACACTGAAGCTTTCTTT | CASSAARGQYTEAFF | TRBV25-1 | TRBD1 | NA | TRBJ1-1
TGTGCCAGTAGTAAGTTGGGACCCCTCCACTTT | CASSKLGPLHF | TRBV19 | NA | NA | TRBJ1-6
TGTGCCATCAACCGGAATGGCATGAACACTGAAGCTTTCTTT | CAINRNGMNTEAFF | TRBV10-3 | NA | NA | TRBJ1-1
TGCGCCAGCAGCCAATACTTAGGAGTATACAATGAGCAGTTCTTC | CASSQYLGVYNEQFF | TRBV4-3 | NA | NA | TRBJ2-1
TGTGCCAGCTGTTACGGGGACAACTATGGCTACACCTTC | CASCYGDNYGYTF | TRBV2 | NA | NA | TRBJ1-2
TGTGCCAGCGGAACAGGGAGGAGCACCGGGGAGCTGTTTTTT | CASGTGRSTGELFF | TRBV19 | NA | NA | TRBJ2-2
TGTGCCAGCAGCTTAGGCGGCCCGGTAAACATTCAGTACTTC | CASSLGGPVNIQYF | TRBV7-2 | NA | NA | TRBJ2-4
TGTGCCAGTAGAGACAGGGGCGATACCTACGAGCAGTACTTC | CASRDRGDTYEQYF | TRBV19 | TRBD1 | NA | TRBJ2-7
TGTGCCAGCAGTGACTCAAGTAAAGGCACTGAAGCTTTCTTT | CASSDSSKGTEAFF | TRBV6-4 | NA | NA | TRBJ1-1
TGTGCCAGCAGTCCACAGGGGGCGAACACTGAAGCTTTCTTT | CASSPQGANTEAFF | TRBV25-1 | TRBD1 | NA | TRBJ1-1
TGTGCCAGCAGCTTAAACCCCGTGGGGGGGGCGGTAGATACGCAGTATTTT | CASSLNPVGGAVDTQYF | TRBV7-3 | NA | NA | TRBJ2-3
TGTGCCAGCAGCTTGCCTGGGGCCAACGTCCTGACTTTC | CASSLPGANVLTF | TRBV5-6 | NA | NA | TRBJ2-6
TGTGCCAGCAGTGACACTAGCGGGACTAGCACAGATACGCAGTATTTT | CASSDTSGTSTDTQYF | TRBV2 | TRBD2 | few | TRBJ2-3
TGTGCCAGTAGAAGTGGGGAAGGTCCCCGGGGCTATGGCTACACCTTC | CASRSGEGPRGYGYTF | TRBV19 | NA | NA | TRBJ1-2
TGTGCCAGCAGCTCGGCCCCGGGTGAAGCTTTCTTT | CASSSAPGEAFF | TRBV5-6 | NA | NA | TRBJ1-1
TGTGCCAGCAGTACGGGCCCCGAGCAGTACTTC | CASSTGPEQYF | TRBV6-5 | NA | NA | TRBJ2-7
TGCGCCAGCAGCCGTGGCGGGGGACAGGGGGCTGGGGCCAACGTCCTGACTTTC | CASSRGGGQGAGANVLTF | TRBV5-1 | TRBD1 | NA | TRBJ2-6
TGTGCCAGTAGTATGAGCTGGGACAGCCCTCTGTTTGGGACCTTC | CASSMSWDSPLFGTF | TRBV19 | TRBD1 | NA | TRBJ1-2
TGTGCCAGCAGCCCAGCGCCGGGACAAGTGGTGGAAAACACCATATATTTT | CASSPAPGQVVENTIYF | TRBV5-6 | NA | NA | TRBJ1-3
TGCGCCAGCAGCTTACGACAGGGGAGTGGAAACACCATATATTTT | CASSLRQGSGNTIYF | TRBV5-1 | TRBD1 | NA | TRBJ1-3
TGTGCCAGCAGCTCCCCGGGGGAAACTGGAAACACCATATATTTT | CASSSPGETGNTIYF | TRBV7-6 | NA | NA | TRBJ1-3
TGTGCCAGCAGCTTAGCGTCAGATACGCAGTATTTT | CASSLASDTQYF | TRBV11-3 | NA | NA | TRBJ2-3
TGCAGCGTTGATGCATATCCTAGGGGAAAACTGTTTTTT | CSVDAYPRGKLFF | TRBV29-1 | NA | NA | TRBJ1-4
TGTGCCAGCAGTGAGGGGAGGCACACTGAAGCTTTCTTT | CASSEGRHTEAFF | TRBV2 | NA | once | TRBJ1-1
TGTGCCAGCAGTAAACAAGAGACCCAGTACTTC | CASSKQETQYF | TRBV6-5 | NA | once | TRBJ2-5
TGTGCCAGCAGCGTAGGAGGACAGGGCGGAAAACTGTTTTTT | CASSVGGQGGKLFF | TRBV9 | TRBD1 | NA | TRBJ1-4
TGTGCCAGCAGCCTAGCTCAGGTCGTAAACACTGAAGCTTTCTTT | CASSLAQVVNTEAFF | TRBV7-6 | NA | NA | TRBJ1-1
TGTGCTAGTCATAGGATTTCTAGCACAGATACGCAGTATTTT | CASHRISSTDTQYF | TRBV12-5 | NA | NA | TRBJ2-3
TGTGCCAGCTCCGGAAGTCTGGCAACTAATGAAAAACTGTTTTTT | CASSGSLATNEKLFF | TRBV5-6 | NA | once | TRBJ1-4
TGTGCCAAGCCGGGACTAGACACAGATACGCAGTATTTT | CAKPGLDTDTQYF | TRBV2 | TRBD2 | NA | TRBJ2-3
TGTGCCAGCAGTCCATCCATGGCGTTTATGGTGGGAGCTTTCTTT | CASSPSMAFMVGAFF | TRBV7-2 | NA | NA | TRBJ1-1
TGTGCCAGCAGCGCTTTCGGGACAGACTACTCTGGAAACACCATATATTTT | CASSAFGTDYSGNTIYF | TRBV9 | TRBD1 | NA | TRBJ1-3
TGCGCCAGCAGCATTAGACAGGGGGCAAAAGCTTTCTTT | CASSIRQGAKAFF | TRBV5-1 | TRBD1 | NA | TRBJ1-1
TGTGCCAGCAGCTTAAGGTCCGGAGGCTTACAGGGCCCGAACACTGAAGCTTTCTTT | CASSLRSGGLQGPNTEAFF | TRBV11-2 | NA | NA | TRBJ1-1
TGTGCCAGCAGTTTCAGTCCATACAATGAGCAGTTCTTC | CASSFSPYNEQFF | TRBV27 | NA | NA | TRBJ2-1